Reported below is one T cell receptor beta chain. CDR1 is MDHEN and CDR2 is SYDVKM in the germline V gene. V was pared by 7 bases and J by 8 bases, with 11 bases between. The CDR3 has 11 residues. 60 Vbeta and 13 Jbeta primers were used in PCR. Assay used: immunoSEQ multiplex PCR; TCRdb lists only in-frame clones, some missing. Altogether about 140,000 clones are present, 80% being singletons, with the ten largest covering about 1.3%. The sample belongs to a study of cytomegalovirus exposure and HLA in healthy donors. V is TRBV28 and J is TRBJ1-2, with D hard to call. The sequenced sample was PBMCs. The origin of this receptor is a female donor in good health and CMV-seronegative. The CDR3: CASTSRGGYTF. In DNA, the CDR3 is TGTGCCAGCACCTCTCGGGGAGGCTACACCTTC.